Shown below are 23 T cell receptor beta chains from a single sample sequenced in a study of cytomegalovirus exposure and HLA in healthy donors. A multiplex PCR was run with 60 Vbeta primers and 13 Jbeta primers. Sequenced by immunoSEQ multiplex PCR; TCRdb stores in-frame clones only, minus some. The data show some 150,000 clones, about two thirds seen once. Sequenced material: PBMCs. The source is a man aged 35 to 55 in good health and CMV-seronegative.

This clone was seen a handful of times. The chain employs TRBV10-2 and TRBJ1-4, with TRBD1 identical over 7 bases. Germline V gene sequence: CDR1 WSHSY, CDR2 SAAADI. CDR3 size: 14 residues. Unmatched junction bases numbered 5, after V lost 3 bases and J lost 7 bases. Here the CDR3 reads CASSEGGGGEKLFF. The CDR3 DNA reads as TGCGCCAGCAGTGAAGGAGGGGGCGGTGAAAAACTGTTTTTT.

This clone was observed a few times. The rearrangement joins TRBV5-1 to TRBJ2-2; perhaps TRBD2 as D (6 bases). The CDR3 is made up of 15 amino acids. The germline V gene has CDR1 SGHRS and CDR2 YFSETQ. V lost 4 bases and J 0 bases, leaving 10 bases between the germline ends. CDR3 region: CASSLGTSNTGELFF. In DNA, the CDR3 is TGCGCCAGCAGCCTCGGGACTTCGAACACCGGGGAGCTGTTTTTT.

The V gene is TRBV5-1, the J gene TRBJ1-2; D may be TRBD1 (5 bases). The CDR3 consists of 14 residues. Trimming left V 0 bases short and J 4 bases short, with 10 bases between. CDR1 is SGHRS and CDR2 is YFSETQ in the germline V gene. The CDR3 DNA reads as TGCGCCAGCAGCTTGGGGGGGGATTCCTATGGCTACACCTTC. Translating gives CASSLGGDSYGYTF.

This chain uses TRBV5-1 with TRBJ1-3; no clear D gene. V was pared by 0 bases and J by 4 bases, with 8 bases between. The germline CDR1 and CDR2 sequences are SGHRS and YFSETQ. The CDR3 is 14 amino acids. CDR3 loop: CASSLAVQGNTIYF. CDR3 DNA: TGCGCCAGCAGCTTGGCTGTGCAGGGAAACACCATATATTTT.

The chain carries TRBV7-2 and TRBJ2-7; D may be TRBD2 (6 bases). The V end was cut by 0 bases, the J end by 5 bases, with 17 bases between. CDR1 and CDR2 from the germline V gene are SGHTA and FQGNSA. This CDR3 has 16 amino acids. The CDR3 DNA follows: TGTGCCAGCAGCTTAGCCCCTGCCGGGGGAGGCCACGAGCAGTACTTC. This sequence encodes CASSLAPAGGGHEQYF.

CDR3 residues: CASSPTDRANYGYTF. The CDR3 nucleotides read TGCGCCAGCAGCCCTACGGACAGGGCTAACTATGGCTACACCTTC. The genes are TRBV4-3 and TRBJ1-2; 8 positions agree with TRBD1. V lost 4 bases and J lost 0; bases outside the gene matches: 4. The CDR3 runs 15 residues. Germline V CDR1 and CDR2: LGHNA, YSLEER.

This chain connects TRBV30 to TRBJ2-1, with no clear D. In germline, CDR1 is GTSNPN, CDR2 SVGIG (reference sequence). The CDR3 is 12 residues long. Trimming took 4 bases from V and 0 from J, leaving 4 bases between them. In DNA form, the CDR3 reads TGTGCCTGGAAGAGCTCCTACAATGAGCAGTTCTTC. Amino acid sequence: CAWKSSYNEQFF.

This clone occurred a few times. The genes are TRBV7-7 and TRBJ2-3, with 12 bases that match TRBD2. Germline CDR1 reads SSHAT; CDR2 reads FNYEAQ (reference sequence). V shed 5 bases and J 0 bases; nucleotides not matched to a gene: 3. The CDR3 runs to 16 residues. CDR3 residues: CASSPTSGGSTDTQYF. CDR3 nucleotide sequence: TGTGCCAGCAGCCCGACTAGCGGGGGCAGCACAGATACGCAGTATTTT.

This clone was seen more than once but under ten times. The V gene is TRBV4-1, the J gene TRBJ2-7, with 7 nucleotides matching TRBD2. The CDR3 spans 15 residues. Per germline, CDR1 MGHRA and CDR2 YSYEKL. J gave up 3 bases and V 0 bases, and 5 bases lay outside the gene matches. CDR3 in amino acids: CASSQEGAGDYEQYF. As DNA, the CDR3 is TGCGCCAGCAGCCAAGAAGGCGCGGGGGACTACGAGCAGTACTTC.

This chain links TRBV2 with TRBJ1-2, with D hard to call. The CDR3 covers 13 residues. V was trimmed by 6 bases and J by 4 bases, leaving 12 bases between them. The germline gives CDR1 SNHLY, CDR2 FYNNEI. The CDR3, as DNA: TGTGCCAGCAGGGCGACAAGTTCCTATGGCTACACCTTC. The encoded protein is CASRATSSYGYTF.

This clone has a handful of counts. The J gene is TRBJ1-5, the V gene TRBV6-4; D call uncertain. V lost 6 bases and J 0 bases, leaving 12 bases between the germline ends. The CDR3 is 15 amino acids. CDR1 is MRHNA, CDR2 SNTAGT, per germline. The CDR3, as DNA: TGTGCCAGCAGCCCAGTCGGCGGTAGCAATCAGCCCCAGCATTTT. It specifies CASSPVGGSNQPQHF.

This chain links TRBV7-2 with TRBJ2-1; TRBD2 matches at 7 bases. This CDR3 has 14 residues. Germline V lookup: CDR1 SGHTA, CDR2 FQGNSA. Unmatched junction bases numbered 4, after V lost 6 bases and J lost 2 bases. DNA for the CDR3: TGTGCCAGCAGTTTGACTAGCCCCTACAATGAGCAGTTCTTC. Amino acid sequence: CASSLTSPYNEQFF.

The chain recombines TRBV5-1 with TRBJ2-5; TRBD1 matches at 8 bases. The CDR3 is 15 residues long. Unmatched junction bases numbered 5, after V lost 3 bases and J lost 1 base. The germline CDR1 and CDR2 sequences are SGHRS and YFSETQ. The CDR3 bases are TGCGCCAGCAGCTGGGCAACAGGGGGCCAAGAGACCCAGTACTTC. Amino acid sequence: CASSWATGGQETQYF.

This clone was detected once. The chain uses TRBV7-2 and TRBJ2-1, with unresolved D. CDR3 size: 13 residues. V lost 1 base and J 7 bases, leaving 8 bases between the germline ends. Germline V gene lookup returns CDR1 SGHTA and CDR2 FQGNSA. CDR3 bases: TGTGCCAGCAGCTTAGTGGCGGCGAATGAGCAGTTCTTC. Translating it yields CASSLVAANEQFF.

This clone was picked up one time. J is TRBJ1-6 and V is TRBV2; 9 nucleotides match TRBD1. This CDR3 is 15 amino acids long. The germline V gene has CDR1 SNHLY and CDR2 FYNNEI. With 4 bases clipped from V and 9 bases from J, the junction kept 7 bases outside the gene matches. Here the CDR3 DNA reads TGTGCCAGCAGTGGCCGGACAGGGGCAGGTTCACCCCTCCACTTT. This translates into CASSGRTGAGSPLHF.

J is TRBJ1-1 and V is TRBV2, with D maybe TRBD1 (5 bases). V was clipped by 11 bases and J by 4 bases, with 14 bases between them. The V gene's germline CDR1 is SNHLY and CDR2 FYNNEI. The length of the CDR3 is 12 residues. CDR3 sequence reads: CAGGAASTEAFF. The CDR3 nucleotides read TGTGCCGGAGGGGCGGCCAGCACTGAAGCTTTCTTT.

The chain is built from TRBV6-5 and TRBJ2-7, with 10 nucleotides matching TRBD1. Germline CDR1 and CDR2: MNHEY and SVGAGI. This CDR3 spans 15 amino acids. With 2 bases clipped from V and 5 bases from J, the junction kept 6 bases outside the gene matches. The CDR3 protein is CASSYRQGARNEQYF. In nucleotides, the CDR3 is TGTGCCAGCAGTTACCGACAGGGGGCGCGTAACGAGCAGTACTTC.

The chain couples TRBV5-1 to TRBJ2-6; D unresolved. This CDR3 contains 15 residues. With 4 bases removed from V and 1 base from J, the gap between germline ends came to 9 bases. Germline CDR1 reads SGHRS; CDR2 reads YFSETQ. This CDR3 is CASSPYRSGANVLTF. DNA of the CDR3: TGCGCCAGCAGCCCCTATAGATCTGGGGCCAACGTCCTGACTTTC.

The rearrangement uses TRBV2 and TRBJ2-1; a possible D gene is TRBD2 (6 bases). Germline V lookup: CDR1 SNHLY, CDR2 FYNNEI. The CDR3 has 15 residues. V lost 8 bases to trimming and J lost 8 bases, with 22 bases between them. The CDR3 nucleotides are TGTGCCAGCGGACTCACTAGCTTGGCCCCTGATGAGCAGTTCTTC. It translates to CASGLTSLAPDEQFF.

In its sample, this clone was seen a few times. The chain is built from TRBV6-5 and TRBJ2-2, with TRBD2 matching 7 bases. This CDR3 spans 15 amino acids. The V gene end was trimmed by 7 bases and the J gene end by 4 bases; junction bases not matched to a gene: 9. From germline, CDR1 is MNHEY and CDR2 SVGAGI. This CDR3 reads CASTQAGRGTGELFF. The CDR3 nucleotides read TGTGCCAGCACCCAAGCGGGGAGAGGCACCGGGGAGCTGTTTTTT.

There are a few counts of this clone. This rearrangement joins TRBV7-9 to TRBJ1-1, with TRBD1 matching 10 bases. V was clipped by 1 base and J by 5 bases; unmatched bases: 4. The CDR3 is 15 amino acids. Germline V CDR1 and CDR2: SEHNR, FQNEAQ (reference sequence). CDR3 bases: TGTGCCAGCAGCTTAGAGACAGGGGGCTTTACTGAAGCTTTCTTT. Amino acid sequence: CASSLETGGFTEAFF.

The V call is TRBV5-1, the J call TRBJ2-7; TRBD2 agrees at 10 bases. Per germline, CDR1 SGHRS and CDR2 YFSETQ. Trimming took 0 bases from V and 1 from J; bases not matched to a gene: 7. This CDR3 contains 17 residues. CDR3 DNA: TGCGCCAGCAGCTTGGCCCGAGCTAGCGGGAGTTCCTACGAGCAGTACTTC. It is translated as CASSLARASGSSYEQYF.

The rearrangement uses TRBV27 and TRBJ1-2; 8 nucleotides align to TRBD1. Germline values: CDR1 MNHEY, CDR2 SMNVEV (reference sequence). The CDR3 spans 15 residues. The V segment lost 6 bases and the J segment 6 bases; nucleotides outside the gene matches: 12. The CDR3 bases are TGTGCCAGCAGCCGTACCAGGGGGCGAATCCATGGCTACACCTTC. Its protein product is CASSRTRGRIHGYTF.